This record looks at one TCR beta chain sequence and its context. Antigen unknown. This may come from a read error, since a much larger clone is one base off. The sample belongs to a study of tumor-infiltrating lymphocytes in primary liver carcinoma. Whole-study context: Aged between 30 and 69 years, the patients were men and women. Stage T1-T3 N0M0 tumors spanned about 4.2 to 10 cm. Every sample contained roughly 3.65 to 8 million productive TCRbeta reads, and these numbers were similar from one tissue type to another.

Germline assignment: CDR1 LGHNA and CDR2 YSLEER. The CDR3 totals 13 residues. The ends were cut back, 0 bases at V and 16 bases at J, with 16 bases in the middle. In addition to blood RNA drawn from unsorted whole blood, germline DNA was extracted. Study-wide findings and caveats: Blood trailed tumors significantly in top-250-clone fraction (p = 0.039).

The authors made TCR beta cDNA from about 500 ng total RNA with a constant-region primer. Three nested multiplex PCR rounds of slightly modified ARM-PCR generated TCR beta libraries. Two initial PCR rounds of around 10 cycles each paired TRBV1-TRBV30 forward primers with a C-beta reverse primer. TCRdb called the multiplex PCR reads again in MiXCR, with one record for every CDR3 protein. The table lists 300,000 to 350,000 distinct CDR3 sequences, 65% of them singletons. Sequencing was done on a sample of peripheral blood. This chain links TRBV4-3 with TRBJ2-1; D possibly corresponds to TRBD1 (6 bases). This clonotype originated in a man aged 35-49 years with primary liver carcinoma and hepatitis B virus infection. The CDR3 DNA sequence: TGCGCCAGCAGCCAAGAAACAGGGCTCTGGCATTTCTTC. Amino acid sequence: CASSQETGLWHFF.